This TCR beta chain was recorded in a study of blood T cell repertoires in COVID-19. This clone came up once. Profiled with immunoSEQ multiplex PCR; TCRdb holds only in-frame clones, not every one. The sample has roughly 170,000 clones, about 84% seen once. V shed 3 bases, J shed 4 bases, and the junction held 4 bases outside the gene matches. The CDR3 is 16 amino acids. CDR1 SGHVS and CDR2 FQNEAQ come from the germline V gene. The V gene is TRBV7-8, the J gene TRBJ2-2, with 11 bases matching TRBD2. The receptor was isolated from a woman aged 40 to 49 with acute COVID-19. Sequenced input: PBMCs or T cells enriched from blood (not recorded which). Here the CDR3 DNA reads TGTGCCAGCAGCTTCCAGACTAGCGGGATCACCGGGGAGCTGTTTTTT. Translation gives CASSFQTSGITGELFF. Drawing the rest from reference TRBV7-8 and TRBJ2-2, the complete variable domain is GAGVSQSPRYKVAKRGQDVALRCDPISGHVSLFWYQQALGQGPEFLTYFQNEAQLDKSGLPSDRFFAERPEGSVSTLKIQRTQQEDSAVYLCASSFQTSGITGELFFGEGSRLTVL.